The 17 T cell receptor beta chains below all came from one sample that was sequenced in a study. Assay used: immunoSEQ multiplex PCR; TCRdb lists only in-frame clones, some missing. The table has around 50,000 clones, 85% to 95% seen once. The sequenced material came from PBMCs. The source of these receptors is a man aged 35 to 55 with rheumatoid arthritis.

The rearrangement uses TRBV2 and TRBJ1-1; D is perhaps TRBD1 (5 bases). Germline V gene sequence: CDR1 SNHLY, CDR2 FYNNEI. The CDR3 totals 12 residues. V was cut by 8 bases and J by 2 bases, with 9 bases left in between. CDR3 region: CASRGGNTEAFF. Written as DNA, the CDR3 is TGTGCCAGCCGGGGGGGAAACACTGAAGCTTTCTTT. Full variable domain (outside the CDR3, taken from reference TRBV2 and TRBJ1-1): EPEVTQTPSHQVTQMGQEVILRCVPISNHLYFYWYRQILGQKVEFLVSFYNNEISEKSEIFDDQFSVERPDGSNFTLKIRSTKLEDSAMYFCASRGGNTEAFFGQGTRLTVV.

The V and J genes are TRBV19 and TRBJ1-2; 9 bases match TRBD1. After removal of 8 bases from V and 7 bases from J, the junction contained 11 bases not matched to a gene. The CDR3 length is 14 residues. Germline lookup yields CDR1 LNHDA and CDR2 SQIVND (reference sequence). CDR3 bases: TGTGCCAGTCAAAGAGACAGGGGGTTGGTTGGCTACACCTTC. Translating gives CASQRDRGLVGYTF.

This sequence joins TRBV9 and TRBJ1-2; D may be TRBD1 (5 bases). V was shortened by 2 bases and J by 8 bases, with 13 bases between the two germline ends. Germline V lookup: CDR1 SGDLS, CDR2 YYNGEE. The length of the CDR3 is 13 residues. The CDR3 coding sequence is TGTGCCAGCAGCGTTGGCAGGGTGAGGGGCTACACCTTC. Protein: CASSVGRVRGYTF. The whole variable domain, filled in from reference TRBV9 and TRBJ1-2, reads DSGVTQTPKHLITATGQRVTLRCSPRSGDLSVYWYQQSLDQGLQFLIQYYNGEERAKGNILERFSAQQFPDLHSELNLSSLELGDSALYFCASSVGRVRGYTFGSGTRLTVV.

The chain carries TRBV27 and TRBJ2-3; 9 positions agree with TRBD2. In germline, CDR1 is MNHEY, CDR2 SMNVEV (reference sequence). The CDR3 consists of 14 residues. V lost 2 bases to trimming and J lost 6 bases; unmatched junction nucleotides: 3. CDR3 sequence reads: CASSLRRGGDTQYF. The DNA of the CDR3 is TGTGCCAGCAGTTTAAGGCGGGGGGGTGATACGCAGTATTTT.

The chain combines TRBV6-6 with TRBJ2-7; tentatively, D is TRBD1 or TRBD2 (6 bases each). Trimming stripped 6 bases from V and 5 bases from J, with 14 bases between. Germline CDR1 and CDR2: MNHNY and SVGAGI (reference sequence). CDR3 length: 13 amino acids. The CDR3 loop is CASRGGPMDEQYF. The CDR3 DNA sequence: TGTGCCAGCAGAGGGGGGCCGATGGACGAGCAGTACTTC.

The V and J genes are TRBV20-1 and TRBJ2-1, with 15 bases aligning to TRBD2. V was clipped by 3 bases and J by 3 bases; unmatched bases: 3. The CDR3 totals 16 residues. CDR1 is DFQATT and CDR2 is SNEGSKA in the germline V gene (reference sequence). The CDR3 sequence is CSASGTSGGRYNEQFF. The CDR3 DNA follows: TGCAGTGCTAGTGGGACTAGCGGGGGGCGCTACAATGAGCAGTTCTTC.

The V call is TRBV19, the J call TRBJ1-6; no clear D gene. CDR3 size: 14 residues. Germline V CDR1 and CDR2: LNHDA, SQIVND (reference sequence). V was cut by 10 bases and J by 7 bases, with 17 bases left in between. The CDR3: CATTPDPGNSPLHF. The CDR3 bases are TGTGCCACTACCCCAGACCCGGGGAATTCACCCCTCCACTTT.

V and J are TRBV25-1 and TRBJ2-1; D is undetermined. V lost 5 bases to trimming and J lost 1 base, with 9 bases between them. The CDR3 covers 14 residues. Per germline, CDR1 MGHDK and CDR2 SYGVNS. The chain's CDR3 is CASSTLGSYNEQFF. CDR3 nucleotide sequence: TGTGCCAGCAGTACCCTAGGGTCCTACAATGAGCAGTTCTTC.

The chain couples TRBV5-1 to TRBJ1-3, with D unresolved. CDR3 length: 15 residues. Trimming removed 0 bases from V and 0 bases from J, with 7 bases in between. Germline V gives CDR1 SGHRS, CDR2 YFSETQ. The CDR3 protein is CASSLDGSSGNTIYF. Written as DNA, the CDR3 is TGCGCCAGCAGCTTGGACGGGAGCTCTGGAAACACCATATATTTT.

This clone was recorded a few times. V gene TRBV7-9 combines with J gene TRBJ1-2, with D possibly TRBD1 on 5 matching bases. The CDR3 covers 13 residues. With 3 bases removed from V and 3 bases from J, the gap between germline ends came to 8 bases. Germline CDR1 reads SEHNR; CDR2 reads FQNEAQ (reference sequence). DNA of the CDR3: TGTGCCAGCAGCTTCCTAGGGGACTATGGCTACACCTTC. Amino acid sequence: CASSFLGDYGYTF.

The chain carries TRBV11-2 and TRBJ2-3, with 9 bases identical to TRBD2. The CDR3 consists of 18 residues. V lost 1 base and J lost 3; bases outside the gene matches: 11. Per germline, CDR1 SGHAT and CDR2 FQNNGV. The CDR3 protein is CASSLGFSGGPGTDTQYF. In DNA, the CDR3 is TGTGCCAGCAGCTTAGGGTTCAGCGGGGGGCCGGGAACAGATACGCAGTATTTT.

This chain connects TRBV7-2 to TRBJ2-7, with 7 bases fitting TRBD2. The ends lost 5 bases at V and 5 bases at J; junction bases unmatched: 15. The CDR3 has 16 amino acids. The germline V gene encodes CDR1 SGHTA and CDR2 FQGNSA. This CDR3 is CASSGTRAGRIHEQYF. The CDR3 region has the DNA TGTGCCAGCAGCGGTACTAGAGCGGGACGAATCCACGAGCAGTACTTC. Using reference TRBV7-2 and TRBJ2-7 for the parts outside the CDR3, the full variable domain is GAGVSQSPSNKVTEKGKDVELRCDPISGHTALYWYRQSLGQGLEFLIYFQGNSAPDKSGLPSDRFSAERTGGSVSTLTIQRTQQEDSAVYLCASSGTRAGRIHEQYFGPGTRLTVT.

The chain combines TRBV7-2 with TRBJ1-6; D not resolved. V lost 2 bases and J 0 bases, leaving 17 bases between the germline ends. Germline V gene data show CDR1 as SGHTA and CDR2 as FQGNSA. The CDR3 runs to 19 residues. The CDR3 bases are TGTGCCAGCAGCTTAATGGGCCCCCAAGGAAGCTCCTATAATTCACCCCTCCACTTT. As protein: CASSLMGPQGSSYNSPLHF.

This chain connects TRBV3-1 (or the pseudogene TRBV3-2) to TRBJ2-2; D unclear. Germline CDR1 LGHDT, CDR2 YNNKEL (reference sequence). Trimming took 5 bases from V and 0 from J, leaving 7 bases between them. The CDR3 length is 14 residues. CDR3 in amino acids: CASSLRTNTGELFF. The CDR3 region has the DNA TGTGCCAGCAGCTTACGCACGAACACCGGGGAGCTGTTTTTT.

V is TRBV20-1 and J is TRBJ2-3; D remains unclear. Looked up from germline, CDR1 is DFQATT and CDR2 is SNEGSKA (reference sequence). Trimming cost V 4 bases and J 4 bases, with 3 bases left between them. CDR3 length equals 10 residues. The CDR3 sequence: CSANPDTQYF. In nucleotides, the CDR3 is TGCAGTGCTAATCCAGATACGCAGTATTTT.

The chain employs TRBV6-5 and TRBJ1-6; 8 bases align to TRBD1. Germline V CDR1 and CDR2: MNHEY, SVGAGI. This CDR3 is 16 amino acids long. Unmatched junction bases numbered 7, after V lost 2 bases and J lost 7 bases. The chain's CDR3 is CASSYDGQGYNSPLHF. Written as DNA, the CDR3 is TGTGCCAGCAGTTACGACGGACAGGGCTACAATTCACCCCTCCACTTT.

The chain has TRBV7-8 and TRBJ2-7; tentatively, D is TRBD1 (6 bases). CDR1 is SGHVS and CDR2 is FQNEAQ in the germline V gene. Trimming shortened V by 5 bases and J by 3 bases, and 11 bases separated the two germline ends. The CDR3 is 13 residues long. DNA of the CDR3: TGTGCCAGCAGCGCAGGGGTAAGCTACGAGCAGTACTTC. It yields the protein CASSAGVSYEQYF.